The entry below describes one TCR beta chain. The clone's antigen remains unknown. Base quality data are lacking; no much larger clone is found one base away. Libraries were built with RT-PCR. The sequencing machine was an Illumina HiSeq 2500. TCRdb redid the processing of the public reads, applying fastp at Q25 and MiXCR, and retained in-frame beta chains. Rows with a matching CDR3 protein are joined into one entry that keeps the most common DNA and genes. Within this sample are 650,000 to 800,000 distinct CDR3 sequences, with about 18% of them counted one time only. 11% of the sample lies in the top ten. The sample comes from a study of response to subunit inactivated influenza vaccine listed by TCRdb under 2018. Regarding the research as a whole: The study used deep quantitative T cell receptor repertoire profiling to track responses to a trivalent subunit inactivated influenza vaccine. The full study reports these points: The authors suggested that each seasonal influenza vaccination may recruit only a limited number of new T cells.

Here the sequenced sample was PBMCs from blood, taken 4 to 6 days after vaccination. This receptor was obtained from a man in his fifties or sixties who received an inactivated influenza vaccine. Donor details come from another sample of the same person, matched by shared clones.

The nucleotides are TGTGCCAGCAATTCACTCGGAGGAACTCTCACTGAAGCTTTCTTT. It translates as CASNSLGGTLTEAFF. Recombination connected TRBV27 to TRBJ1-1, with the D gene too uncertain to name. V is shortened by 7 bases, J by 4 bases, and the region joining them spans 19 bases. From cysteine to phenylalanine, the CDR3 is 15 amino acids long. The only DNA kept is the CDR3, 45 bases in frame from the first base. Looking up the germline V gene (reference sequence) yields CDR1 MNHEY and CDR2 SMNVEV.